This T cell receptor (beta chain) was obtained from a study of blood T cell repertoires in COVID-19. Looking at the study overall: PBMCs, B-cell-depleted T cells, or T cells were the source of the cDNA or gDNA that made up the material.

The CDR3 spans 15 residues. The V end lost 7 bases, the J end lost 0 bases, and 13 bases lay between the germline ends. Germline loops: CDR1 LGHNA, CDR2 YNFKEQ. Per the original data handling: Amplification of reference gene primers was used by the study to estimate nucleated cell counts. Measured with immunoSEQ multiplex PCR; TCRdb has only the in-frame clones, and not every one. That table furnishes V, J and clone size, whereas the DNA furnished D and trimming. This table holds tens of thousands of clones, about 80% found once. The sequenced material came from peripheral blood. The TCR originated in a man aged 65 to 85 with acute or convalescent COVID-19. The chain employs TRBV4-2 and TRBJ1-3; the D gene is possibly TRBD1 (6 bases). The CDR3 is CASNPGAASGNTIYF. The CDR3 bases are TGTGCCAGCAATCCAGGGGCCGCCTCTGGAAACACCATATATTTT.